These T cell receptor beta chains were read from a single sample in a study of T cells after yellow fever vaccination. Using its own MiXCR run on the 5' RACE reads, TCRdb lists one record per CDR3 protein. The table records 150,000 to 200,000 distinct CDR3 sequences, 5.5% to 7.5% of them present only once. The sample in question was CD4+ T cells sorted from PBMCs, obtained on the day of the first yellow fever vaccination. These TCRs come from a man aged 18 to 29 who received the YFV17D yellow fever vaccine. CDR3s include the opening cysteine and the closing phenylalanine or tryptophan. Each record gives: J gene, D gene, V gene, clone size, CDR3 DNA, CDR3 protein. The D gene is left open where the match is weak. Clone size is given for some rows only: seen once, a few or many times, or a class if the clone is expanded.

>TRBJ2-7|TRBD1|TRBV5-1|many
TGCGCCAGCAGCTTGGAGGTGACAGGGGTCGGGTACGAGCAGTACTTC
CASSLEVTGVGYEQYF
>TRBJ2-2|.|TRBV7-3|.
TGTGCCAGCAGCTTACGTGGGGCGAACACCGGGGAGCTGTTTTTT
CASSLRGANTGELFF
>TRBJ2-3|TRBD2|TRBV18|.
TGTGCCAGCTCACGCACCGGACGACTAGCGGGGGGGCTTGATACGCAGTATTTT
CASSRTGRLAGGLDTQYF
>TRBJ2-1|.|TRBV12-3/TRBV12-4|many
TGTGCCAGCACCCCGGGAACCGGGATTGGTGAGCAGTTCTTC
CASTPGTGIGEQFF
>TRBJ1-1|.|TRBV30|few
TGTGCCTGGAGTGTACGGCGCAGGGGCACTGAAGCTTTCTTT
CAWSVRRRGTEAFF
>TRBJ2-2|.|TRBV4-1|many
TGCGCCAGCAGCCTCCCCCAGGGCACCGGGGAGCTGTTTTTT
CASSLPQGTGELFF
>TRBJ1-1|.|TRBV6-1|many
TGTGCCAGCAGTGAATTCGGCAACGGTAAAGCTTTCTTT
CASSEFGNGKAFF
>TRBJ2-4|TRBD1|TRBV30|many
TGTGCCTGGAGTCTTACAGGGGGCAAAAACATTCAGTACTTC
CAWSLTGGKNIQYF
>TRBJ2-5|.|TRBV5-1|.
TGCGCCAGCAGATTTCAAGGTGACCAAGAGACCCAGTACTTC
CASRFQGDQETQYF
>TRBJ2-5|TRBD2|TRBV9|few
TGTGCCAGCAGCTCGACTAGCCTTTCAGAGACCCAGTACTTC
CASSSTSLSETQYF
>TRBJ2-4|TRBD1|TRBV7-2|.
TGTGCCAGCAGCAATCAAGGACAGGGGAGAAACATTCAGTACTTC
CASSNQGQGRNIQYF
>TRBJ2-4|TRBD1|TRBV18|few
TGTGCCAGCTCTGGGACAGAAAACATTCAGTACTTC
CASSGTENIQYF
>TRBJ2-3|.|TRBV6-5|many
TGTGCCAGCAGTTACTCTATCAGCCCGGGACCGCGGCCCACAGATACGCAGTATTTT
CASSYSISPGPRPTDTQYF
>TRBJ2-7|TRBD1|TRBV12-3/TRBV12-4|many
TGTGCCAGCACCCGGGACAGGGGCTACGAGCAGTACTTC
CASTRDRGYEQYF
>TRBJ2-3|TRBD1|TRBV4-1|.
TGCGCCAGCAGCCCAAGGACAGGGCGCGCAGATACGCAGTATTTT
CASSPRTGRADTQYF
>TRBJ2-5|TRBD2|TRBV11-2|many
TGTGCCAGCAGCCGTGGCGCGGGGGTGGAGACCCAGTACTTC
CASSRGAGVETQYF
>TRBJ2-5|.|TRBV5-1|few
TGCGCCAGCAGCTGGGGGTCAGGGGAGACCCAGTACTTC
CASSWGSGETQYF
>TRBJ1-2|TRBD1|TRBV5-1|many
TGCGCCAGCAGCGGACAGGGGGACGGCTACACCTTC
CASSGQGDGYTF
>TRBJ2-3|.|TRBV11-3|.
TGTGCCAGCAGCTTGGGGGGGCAGGTTACAGATACGCAGTATTTT
CASSLGGQVTDTQYF
>TRBJ2-5|TRBD1|TRBV7-2|many
TGTGCCAGCAGACCGTCAGGGGGCAGGAGGGAGACCCAGTACTTC
CASRPSGGRRETQYF
>TRBJ1-1|.|TRBV20-1|many
TGCAGTGCTAAGGAGGGCATGAACACTGAAGCTTTCTTT
CSAKEGMNTEAFF
>TRBJ1-1|TRBD1|TRBV7-2|.
TGTGCCAGCAGCCCCCTCGGGACAGCCCGAAGGGCTTTCTTT
CASSPLGTARRAFF
>TRBJ2-5|TRBD2|TRBV6-5|.
TGTGCCAGCAGTAGCACTAGCGGGGGGAGGGAGACCCAGTACTTC
CASSSTSGGRETQYF
>TRBJ2-5|TRBD2|TRBV5-1|.
TGCGCCAGCAGCCCCGGGGGGAGCTGGGAGAACCAGTACTTC
CASSPGGSWENQYF
>TRBJ2-1|.|TRBV4-1|many
TGCGCCAGCAGCCGTGTAGAGGACTACAATGAGCAGTTCTTC
CASSRVEDYNEQFF
>TRBJ1-1|.|TRBV5-1|few
TGCGCCAGCAGCATGGGGACATCGAACACTGAAGCTTTCTTT
CASSMGTSNTEAFF
>TRBJ2-3|.|TRBV20-1|.
TGCAGTGCTAGTCCCCGAGGGGGTACGCAGTATTTT
CSASPRGGTQYF
>TRBJ2-2|TRBD2|TRBV11-2|.
TGTGCCAGCAGCCGGGCCCCGGCGAGGGCGGGGGGGCTTTCCGGGGAGCTGTTTTTT
CASSRAPARAGGLSGELFF
>TRBJ2-3|.|TRBV7-9|many
TGTGCCAGCAGCTTAGATGCACAGAATACGCAGTATTTT
CASSLDAQNTQYF
>TRBJ2-1|.|TRBV12-3/TRBV12-4|many
TGTGCCAGCAGTTTATTAGTAGGTGAGCAGTTCTTC
CASSLLVGEQFF
>TRBJ1-1|.|TRBV29-1|many
TGCAGCGCTGACCGGACAACTATGAACACTGAAGCTTTCTTT
CSADRTTMNTEAFF
>TRBJ2-3|.|TRBV7-2|.
TGTGCCAGCAGCTTACCTCGGAAAGATACGCAGTATTTT
CASSLPRKDTQYF
>TRBJ2-7|TRBD2|TRBV7-9|.
TGTGCCAGCAGCTTAGCCGGGGGGGCCTACGAGCAGTACTTC
CASSLAGGAYEQYF
>TRBJ2-4|.|TRBV28|.
TGTGCCAGCAGTTTAGGGCGGGGGCGCAAAAACATTCAGTACTTC
CASSLGRGRKNIQYF
>TRBJ1-6|.|TRBV7-2|few
TGTGCCAGCAGCTTTTCAGGGAATTCACCCCTCCACTTT
CASSFSGNSPLHF
>TRBJ2-1|.|TRBV6-5|few
TGTGCCAGCAGTTACTCGATAGGCATGAGGTCCTACAATGAGCAGTTCTTC
CASSYSIGMRSYNEQFF
>TRBJ2-3|.|TRBV6-2/TRBV6-3|once
TGTGCCAGCGAGCTGGATGGCGCAGATACGCAGTATTTT
CASELDGADTQYF
>TRBJ1-4|TRBD1|TRBV24-1|few
TGTGCCACCAGTGATACTACAGGGGATCGTGAAAAACTGTTTTTT
CATSDTTGDREKLFF
>TRBJ2-2|.|TRBV20-1|many
TGCAGTGCCCGACTTGCGCTCACCGGGGAGCTGTTTTTT
CSARLALTGELFF
>TRBJ2-1|.|TRBV20-1|many
TGCAGTCGATACAATGAGCAGTTCTTC
CSRYNEQFF
>TRBJ1-6|TRBD1|TRBV29-1|few
TGCAGCGCTCGACAGGGGGATTATGAAAACTTT
CSARQGDYENF
>TRBJ1-2|TRBD1|TRBV25-1|many
TGTGCCAGCCAGACAGGGGGCGGTCATGGCTACACCTTC
CASQTGGGHGYTF
>TRBJ2-3|.|TRBV30|few
TGTGCCTGGAAGTGGACAGGCACAGATACGCAGTATTTT
CAWKWTGTDTQYF
>TRBJ2-7|.|TRBV6-1|few
TGTGCCAGCAGCCCCAACCCCGGGCCTAAAGGAGGAAACGAGCAGTACTTC
CASSPNPGPKGGNEQYF
>TRBJ2-5|.|TRBV5-1|many
TGCGCCAGCAGCCCGCAAAGGGGAGAGACCCAGTACTTC
CASSPQRGETQYF
>TRBJ1-5|.|TRBV4-3|few
TGCGCCAGCAGCCAAGATCGGGCTCAGCCCCAGCATTTT
CASSQDRAQPQHF
>TRBJ1-2|TRBD1|TRBV20-1|.
TGCAGTGCTCCCCCGGGACAGGGAAGAAACTATGGCTACACCTTC
CSAPPGQGRNYGYTF
>TRBJ2-1|.|TRBV4-2|.
TGTTCCAGCAGCCAGGGGGGGGACAGCCATGAGCAGTTCTTC
CSSSQGGDSHEQFF
>TRBJ1-3|.|TRBV6-5|many
TGTGCCAGTAAGCGGGGGGCATGGTCGTCGCGCTCTGGAAACACCATATATTTT
CASKRGAWSSRSGNTIYF
>TRBJ2-1|.|TRBV7-2|few
TGTGCCAGCAGCTCCCCCAGGGGGGCTAGCCTGTATGAGCAGTTCTTC
CASSSPRGASLYEQFF
>TRBJ1-1|.|TRBV20-1|few
TGCAGTGCTAGAGGGTTACCTGGAGCTTTCTTT
CSARGLPGAFF
>TRBJ2-7|.|TRBV10-1|many
TGCGCCAGCAGTGAGCTTTTGGGGGCTTCCTACGAGCAGTACTTC
CASSELLGASYEQYF
>TRBJ2-3|.|TRBV20-1|many
TGCAGTGCTGGGGGGACCTTAGCAGCCACAGATACGCAGTATTTT
CSAGGTLAATDTQYF
>TRBJ1-6|.|TRBV4-1|.
TGCGCCAGCAGCCCCTATGAGGGTTCACCCCTCCACTTT
CASSPYEGSPLHF
>TRBJ2-3|.|TRBV5-1|many
TGCGCCAGCAGCTTGGGTCAGACCACAGATACGCAGTATTTT
CASSLGQTTDTQYF
>TRBJ2-7|TRBD2|TRBV20-1|many
TGCAGTGCTTTGGGGCCTAGCGGGGGATACGAGCAGTACTTC
CSALGPSGGYEQYF
>TRBJ2-3|TRBD1|TRBV14|.
TGTGCCAGCAGCCACTCCCGGGGACAGGGGAGCGATACGCAGTATTTT
CASSHSRGQGSDTQYF